The 30 T cell receptor beta chains below all came from one sample that was sequenced in a study of graft-versus-host responses after intestinal transplantation. TCRdb's copy holds only in-frame clones and misses some; the assay was immunoSEQ multiplex PCR. The data contain tens of thousands of clones, about 87% of them singletons. This sample comprised PBMCs, obtained 26 days after transplant. The receptors come from a human patient who received an intestinal transplant, so some T cells may come from the graft donor.

This sequence joins TRBV27 and TRBJ2-7, with 7 bases fitting TRBD2. The germline V gene has CDR1 MNHEY and CDR2 SMNVEV (reference sequence). CDR3 length: 14 amino acids. The junction had 5 bases not matched to a gene; V was cut back by 4 bases and J by 2 bases. The CDR3 reads CASSWAAGAYEQYF. CDR3 sequence (DNA): TGTGCCAGCAGTTGGGCCGCGGGGGCCTACGAGCAGTACTTC.

This chain joins TRBV25-1 and TRBJ1-2; 7 nucleotides match TRBD1. The CDR3 covers 15 residues. Trimming at V came to 4 bases and at J to 2 bases, leaving 7 bases not matched to a gene. CDR1 MGHDK and CDR2 SYGVNS come from the germline V gene. The CDR3 DNA reads as TGTGCCAGCAGTGGATACAGGGGAGACAACTATGGCTACACCTTC. Protein: CASSGYRGDNYGYTF.

V is TRBV15 and J is TRBJ1-5; D is uncertain. This CDR3 is built from 14 residues. Germline CDR1 and CDR2: LNHNV and YYDKDF (reference sequence). Trimming pared 1 base from V and 7 bases from J, leaving 11 bases between. CDR3 region: CATSRAGLGQPQHF. The CDR3 DNA sequence: TGTGCCACCAGCAGAGCTGGGCTTGGGCAGCCCCAGCATTTT. The full variable domain, with the rest looked up from reference TRBV15 and TRBJ1-5, is DAMVIQNPRYQVTQFGKPVTLSCSQTLNHNVMYWYQQKSSQAPKLLFHYYDKDFNNEADTPDNFQSRRPNTSFCFLDIRSPGLGDTAMYLCATSRAGLGQPQHFGDGTRLSIL.

The V gene is TRBV19, the J gene TRBJ1-5; D remains unclear. The ends were cut back, 8 bases at V and 4 bases at J, with 21 bases in the middle. Germline loops: CDR1 LNHDA, CDR2 SQIVND (reference sequence). The CDR3 is 16 residues long. The CDR3 loop is CASVTEGGRTNQPQHF. CDR3 coding DNA: TGTGCCAGTGTGACCGAGGGTGGGAGGACTAATCAGCCCCAGCATTTT.

This chain connects TRBV7-6 to TRBJ2-3, with D tentatively TRBD1 (6 bases). The V gene's germline CDR1 is SGHVS and CDR2 FNYEAQ. This CDR3 is 14 amino acids long. Trimming took off 4 bases at V and 0 bases at J, with 8 bases between the two ends. This chain's CDR3 is CASSWGTSTDTQYF. For the CDR3, the DNA is TGTGCCAGCAGCTGGGGGACAAGCACAGATACGCAGTATTTT. Together with reference TRBV7-6 and TRBJ2-3, the CDR3 gives the full variable domain: GAGVSQSPRYKVTKRGQDVALRCDPISGHVSLYWYRQALGQGPEFLTYFNYEAQQDKSGLPNDRFSAERPEGSISTLTIQRTEQRDSAMYRCASSWGTSTDTQYFGPGTRLTVL.

The chain carries TRBV6-1 and TRBJ1-3; perhaps TRBD1 as D (6 bases). The CDR3 has 14 residues. Trimming removed 0 bases from V and 5 bases from J, with 8 bases in between. Germline lookup yields CDR1 MNHNS and CDR2 SASEGT. The CDR3 sequence is CASSEAGDRNTIYF. CDR3 DNA sequence: TGTGCCAGCAGTGAAGCTGGGGACAGAAACACCATATATTTT.

The chain joins TRBV19 to TRBJ1-1, with D maybe TRBD1 (5 bases). The germline gives CDR1 LNHDA, CDR2 SQIVND (reference sequence). There are 14 residues in the CDR3. Between the trimmed V and J ends, which lost 4 bases and 1 base, there was a span of 10 bases. The CDR3 protein is CASSRPTENTEAFF. CDR3 nucleotides: TGTGCCAGTAGTAGACCGACAGAGAACACTGAAGCTTTCTTT.

The V gene is TRBV19, the J gene TRBJ1-4; D not certain. Germline V gene sequence: CDR1 LNHDA, CDR2 SQIVND (reference sequence). CDR3 length: 14 residues. V lost 3 bases and J lost 12, with 17 bases in between. CDR3 amino acids: CASSILESSLELFF. The CDR3 nucleotides are TGTGCCAGTAGTATCCTAGAGTCGTCTTTGGAACTGTTTTTT.

The chain employs TRBV9 and TRBJ2-1; D perhaps matches TRBD2 (5 bases). CDR3 length equals 12 residues. Trimming took 0 bases from V and 9 from J, leaving 7 bases between them. CDR1 and CDR2 (germline): SGDLS, YYNGEE. As DNA, the CDR3 is TGTGCCAGCAGCGTAGTAGGAGGTGAGCAGTTCTTC. It specifies CASSVVGGEQFF.

The rearrangement uses TRBV9 and TRBJ2-2; 9 positions agree with TRBD2. Germline loops: CDR1 SGDLS, CDR2 YYNGEE. Trimming took 3 bases from V and 0 from J; bases not matched to a gene: 6. CDR3 length: 17 residues. CDR3 DNA sequence: TGTGCCAGCAGCGAGGTAGCGGGAGACGCGAACACCGGGGAGCTGTTTTTT. This gives the protein CASSEVAGDANTGELFF.

This clone was counted only a few times. This chain links TRBV28 with TRBJ1-1; perhaps TRBD1 as D (5 bases). The CDR3 runs 15 residues. Germline V lookup: CDR1 MDHEN, CDR2 SYDVKM. The germline V and J ends were trimmed by 3 bases and 1 base, with 12 bases remaining between them. The CDR3 DNA is TGTGCCAGCAGTTTGTGGGGACTCCCGAACACTGAAGCTTTCTTT. As protein: CASSLWGLPNTEAFF.

The V call is TRBV28, the J call TRBJ2-3, with D maybe TRBD1 (5 bases). Per the germline V gene, CDR1 is MDHEN and CDR2 is SYDVKM. There are 14 residues in the CDR3. The ends were cut back, 5 bases at V and 3 bases at J, with 12 bases in the middle. Here the CDR3 reads CASSIRQGTDTQYF. The CDR3 region has the DNA TGTGCCAGCAGTATCCGTCAGGGAACAGATACGCAGTATTTT.

As DNA, the CDR3 is TGCGCCAGCAGCTTGGAGCGGGGGGGCACAGATACGCAGTATTTT. Protein product: CASSLERGGTDTQYF. The gene calls are TRBV5-1 and TRBJ2-3; 9 bases are a match to TRBD2. There are 15 residues in the CDR3. V was pared by 0 bases and J by 1 base, with 0 bases of the junction left unmatched. Germline CDR1 SGHRS, CDR2 YFSETQ.

V is TRBV5-1 and J is TRBJ2-1; no clear D gene. With 2 bases removed from V and 4 bases from J, the gap between germline ends came to 7 bases. CDR3 length: 13 amino acids. Germline assignment: CDR1 SGHRS and CDR2 YFSETQ. The chain's CDR3 is CASSLSVYNEQFF. In nucleotides, the CDR3 is TGCGCCAGCAGCTTATCCGTATACAATGAGCAGTTCTTC.

The rearrangement joins TRBV18 to TRBJ2-3; D ambiguous. V was trimmed by 1 base and J by 6 bases, leaving 8 bases between them. The germline V gene has CDR1 KGHSH and CDR2 LQKENI. This CDR3 comprises 13 residues. CDR3 residues: CASSPLQADTQYF. CDR3 bases: TGTGCCAGCTCACCACTCCAAGCGGATACGCAGTATTTT.

A few counts support this clone. The chain couples TRBV7-9 to TRBJ2-7, with a possible D match to TRBD1 (5 bases). CDR1 and CDR2 (germline): SEHNR, FQNEAQ (reference sequence). Trimming removed 5 bases from V and 5 bases from J, with 10 bases in between. The CDR3 is made up of 12 amino acids. The CDR3 nucleotides are TGTGCCAGCAGCGACCAGGGCCACGAGCAGTACTTC. This sequence encodes CASSDQGHEQYF. Drawing the rest from reference TRBV7-9 and TRBJ2-7, the complete variable domain is DTGVSQNPRHKITKRGQNVTFRCDPISEHNRLYWYRQTLGQGPEFLTYFQNEAQLEKSRLLSDRFSAERPKGSFSTLEIQRTEQGDSAMYLCASSDQGHEQYFGPGTRLTVT.

The V and J genes are TRBV2 and TRBJ2-2; 7 nucleotides agree with TRBD2. Germline lookup yields CDR1 SNHLY and CDR2 FYNNEI. Trimming cost V 11 bases and J 1 base; bases outside gene matches: 7. The length of the CDR3 is 14 residues. In nucleotides, the CDR3 is TGTGCCCGACGAACTAGCGAGAACACCGGGGAGCTGTTTTTT. Translated, it gives CARRTSENTGELFF.

The gene calls are TRBV29-1 and TRBJ2-2, with D possibly being TRBD1 (5 bases). This CDR3 is built from 13 residues. Trimming took 3 bases from V and 4 from J, leaving 9 bases between them. CDR1 and CDR2 from the germline V gene are SQVTM and ANQGSEA. The CDR3 nucleotides are TGCAGCGTTGATGAACAGGCCACCGGGGAGCTGTTTTTT. This sequence encodes CSVDEQATGELFF.

The chain joins TRBV6-5 to TRBJ2-5, with 7 bases that match TRBD1. CDR1 and CDR2 (germline): MNHEY, SVGAGI. The J segment lost 4 bases and the V segment lost 7 bases, leaving 12 bases of the junction unmatched. There are 15 residues in the CDR3. CDR3 sequence (DNA): TGTGCCAGCACCGACCCAACAGGGGCAGGAGAGACCCAGTACTTC. This sequence encodes CASTDPTGAGETQYF.

This chain links TRBV2 with TRBJ2-5; TRBD2 agrees at 7 bases. CDR3 size: 13 residues. In germline, CDR1 is SNHLY, CDR2 FYNNEI. With 11 bases clipped from V and 1 base from J, the junction kept 7 bases outside the gene matches. The CDR3 is CAWGGGSQETQYF. CDR3 coding DNA: TGTGCCTGGGGGGGAGGATCCCAAGAGACCCAGTACTTC. Combining the CDR3 with reference TRBV2 and TRBJ2-5 gives the whole variable domain EPEVTQTPSHQVTQMGQEVILRCVPISNHLYFYWYRQILGQKVEFLVSFYNNEISEKSEIFDDQFSVERPDGSNFTLKIRSTKLEDSAMYFCAWGGGSQETQYFGPGTRLLVL.

This rearrangement joins TRBV19 to TRBJ1-1; possibly TRBD1 for D (6 bases). Trimming took off 5 bases at V and 8 bases at J, with 18 bases between the two ends. Germline CDR1 reads LNHDA; CDR2 reads SQIVND (reference sequence). The CDR3 totals 14 residues. The CDR3 nucleotides read TGTGCCAGTAGTGCTACGGGACAAGGGTTAGAAGCTTTCTTT. This translates into CASSATGQGLEAFF.

The chain is built from TRBV7-9 and TRBJ1-5; D ambiguous. The CDR3 length is 12 residues. Per germline, CDR1 SEHNR and CDR2 FQNEAQ (reference sequence). V was trimmed by 1 base and J by 7 bases, leaving 5 bases between them. The CDR3 loop is CASSLGEQPQHF. In DNA form, the CDR3 reads TGTGCCAGCAGCTTAGGAGAGCAGCCCCAGCATTTT.

This clone was recorded only once. V gene TRBV5-4 combines with J gene TRBJ2-1; D gene uncertain. The CDR3 contains 12 residues. Deletions cut 2 bases from V and 15 bases from J, with 15 bases between. The germline V gene has CDR1 SGHNT and CDR2 YYREEE (reference sequence). CDR3 sequence reads: CASSFYSQSAFF. As DNA, the CDR3 is TGTGCCAGCAGCTTTTACTCACAGTCCGCGTTCTTC.

The rearrangement links TRBV19 to TRBJ2-2; D call uncertain. The germline V gene encodes CDR1 LNHDA and CDR2 SQIVND (reference sequence). The CDR3 contains 16 residues. The V end lost 3 bases, the J end lost 0 bases, and 11 bases lay between the germline ends. In nucleotides, the CDR3 is TGTGCCAGTAGTATCCCCCCTTCCCCGAACACCGGGGAGCTGTTTTTT. Translation: CASSIPPSPNTGELFF.

The V call is TRBV19, the J call TRBJ1-3, with a possible D match to TRBD1 (6 bases). V lost 5 bases, J lost 0 bases, and 14 bases lay in between. The CDR3 is made up of 16 amino acids. Germline lookup yields CDR1 LNHDA and CDR2 SQIVND (reference sequence). Here the CDR3 reads CASSPQTGSSGNTIYF. CDR3 nucleotide sequence: TGTGCCAGTAGTCCGCAGACAGGATCCTCTGGAAACACCATATATTTT.

The chain recombines TRBV7-2 with TRBJ2-7; TRBD1 matches 7 bases. The CDR3 covers 13 residues. J was trimmed by 0 bases and V by 5 bases; bases with no gene match: 1. CDR1 and CDR2 from the germline V gene are SGHTA and FQGNSA. The CDR3 sequence: CASSGQDSYEQYV. CDR3 nucleotides: TGTGCCAGCAGCGGACAGGACTCCTACGAGCAGTACGTC.

V is TRBV11-2 and J is TRBJ2-1; D possibly corresponds to TRBD2 (6 bases). The CDR3 is 10 amino acids. The V gene lost 11 bases and the J gene lost 9 bases, with 11 bases spanning the gap. CDR1 SGHAT and CDR2 FQNNGV come from the germline V gene. CDR3 amino acids: CASSGFEQFF. The DNA of the CDR3 is TGTGCCTCAAGCGGGTTTGAGCAGTTCTTC.

The chain couples TRBV5-4 to TRBJ2-1; TRBD1 matches at 7 bases. Germline CDR1 is SGHNT and CDR2 is YYREEE (reference sequence). This CDR3 is 15 amino acids long. With V trimmed by 0 bases and J by 4 bases, 4 bases remained unmatched. As DNA, the CDR3 is TGTGCCAGCAGCTTGGGAGGGACAGAGTACAATGAGCAGTTCTTC. This gives the protein CASSLGGTEYNEQFF.

The chain combines TRBV4-3 with TRBJ1-6; D might be TRBD1 (6 bases). Germline CDR1 LGHNA, CDR2 YSLEER. This CDR3 is 16 amino acids long. V lost 0 bases, J lost 10 bases, and 16 bases lay in between. For the CDR3, the DNA is TGCGCCAGCAGCCAAGAAGGGGGTCAGTGGAGATCACCCCTCCACTTT. The encoded protein is CASSQEGGQWRSPLHF.

This chain links TRBV5-6 with TRBJ1-1; maybe TRBD1 (6 bases). CDR1 is SGHDT and CDR2 is YYEEEE in the germline V gene. Trimming took 6 bases from V and 1 from J, leaving 16 bases between them. The CDR3 contains 15 residues. CDR3: CASILDGTPNTEAFF. The CDR3 DNA follows: TGTGCCAGCATCCTTGATGGGACACCGAACACTGAAGCTTTCTTT.